One and the same sample provided the 12 T cell receptor beta chains below, sequenced in a study of T-cell memory formation after mild COVID-19. TCRdb independently ran MiXCR on the 5' RACE reads; one entry per CDR3 protein. The data hold 100,000 to 150,000 distinct CDR3 sequences, with 5% to 6.5% observed a single time. Material: PBMCs or a T cell subset sorted from them (not recorded which). The receptor source for this set is an adult woman who had mild COVID-19 (a few samples of this study predate the infection). Cell type and time point are not known.

The sample holds a few counts of this clonotype. The chain joins TRBV6-5 to TRBJ1-1, with 8 bases fitting TRBD1. There are 15 residues in the CDR3. The J segment lost 4 bases and the V segment lost 0 bases, leaving 4 bases of the junction unmatched. Germline V gives CDR1 MNHEY, CDR2 SVGAGI. This CDR3 is CASSYSWTGLTEAFF. DNA for the CDR3: TGTGCCAGCAGTTACTCCTGGACAGGGCTCACTGAAGCTTTCTTT.

This chain connects TRBV2 to TRBJ2-1, with 9 positions matching TRBD2. V gave up 8 bases and J gave up 9 bases; unmatched junction bases: 14. This CDR3 has 15 amino acids. The germline gives CDR1 SNHLY, CDR2 FYNNEI. The CDR3: CASGLFAGGHGEQFF. The CDR3 DNA is TGTGCCAGCGGCCTGTTCGCGGGAGGGCACGGTGAGCAGTTCTTC.

This clonotype has more than one count but fewer than ten. The chain uses TRBV7-2 and TRBJ2-5; 12 bases are shared with TRBD2. Germline V gives CDR1 SGHTA, CDR2 FQGNSA. After removal of 1 base from V and 4 bases from J, the junction contained 13 bases not matched to a gene. This CDR3 contains 19 residues. The chain's CDR3 is CASSLDSTSGRISGETQYF. The DNA of the CDR3 is TGTGCCAGCAGCTTAGACAGTACTAGCGGGAGGATATCGGGAGAGACCCAGTACTTC.

This chain links TRBV6-5 with TRBJ2-2; D may be TRBD2 (5 bases). V lost 8 bases to trimming and J lost 7 bases, with 14 bases between them. The CDR3 runs 13 residues. Looked up from germline, CDR1 is MNHEY and CDR2 is SVGAGI. This CDR3 reads CASRGSVLGELFF. The CDR3 nucleotides are TGTGCCAGCCGGGGTAGCGTACTCGGGGAGCTGTTTTTT.

The chain joins TRBV12-3 or TRBV12-4 to TRBJ1-2, with a possible D match to TRBD1 (6 bases). V was shortened by 5 bases and J by 4 bases, with 26 bases between the two germline ends. The CDR3 runs 18 residues. CDR3 residues: CASSPFTGRTEGFYGYTF. The CDR3 bases are TGTGCCAGCAGTCCCTTTACAGGGAGGACCGAAGGCTTCTATGGCTACACCTTC.

There are a few counts of this clonotype. The chain combines TRBV12-3 or TRBV12-4 with TRBJ1-5; no firm D call. This CDR3 comprises 16 residues. V shed 5 bases and J shed 0 bases, with 14 bases lying between them. The CDR3 nucleotides read TGTGCCAGCAGTCCCCGGGCAGGCAATAGCAATCAGCCCCAGCATTTT. Translation gives CASSPRAGNSNQPQHF.

V usage is TRBV29-1 and J usage is TRBJ2-7; D possibly corresponds to TRBD2 (6 bases). With 4 bases removed from V and 0 bases from J, the gap between germline ends came to 16 bases. The germline gives CDR1 SQVTM, CDR2 ANQGSEA. The CDR3 runs to 15 residues. The CDR3 bases are TGCAGCGTTGTCGGACGGGGGACCCTCTCCTACGAGCAGTACTTC. Translated: CSVVGRGTLSYEQYF.

The chain employs TRBV18 and TRBJ2-1; TRBD2 matches 9 bases. The germline V gene has CDR1 KGHSH and CDR2 LQKENI. This CDR3 has 15 amino acids. The V segment lost 7 bases and the J segment 5 bases; nucleotides outside the gene matches: 9. CDR3 residues: CASLRGGGFDNEQFF. In DNA, the CDR3 is TGTGCCAGCTTACGCGGGGGGGGTTTCGACAATGAGCAGTTCTTC.

This clonotype was observed at least ten times. V and J are TRBV27 and TRBJ2-7; a possible D gene is TRBD1 (5 bases). There are 14 residues in the CDR3. Germline V gene sequence: CDR1 MNHEY, CDR2 SMNVEV (reference sequence). V was trimmed by 5 bases and J by 0 bases, leaving 11 bases between them. The CDR3 here is CASSPNDSSYEQYF. In nucleotides, the CDR3 is TGTGCCAGCAGTCCCAACGACAGCTCCTACGAGCAGTACTTC.

This clonotype was found many times. This chain uses TRBV12-3 or TRBV12-4 with TRBJ1-1; 9 nucleotides agree with TRBD1. The CDR3 runs to 15 residues. V dropped 5 bases and J dropped 4; count of bases not matched to a gene: 8. CDR3 nucleotides: TGTGCCAGCAGTACAGGGGGCGGGGTAGGCACTGAAGCTTTCTTT. Translating it yields CASSTGGGVGTEAFF.

The sample holds many counts of this clonotype. V gene TRBV29-1 combines with J gene TRBJ2-1; D not certain. Germline V CDR1 and CDR2: SQVTM, ANQGSEA. The CDR3 contains 18 residues. The V and J ends lost 1 base and 0 bases respectively, with 19 bases between them. The chain's CDR3 is CSVEVLGSPVFSYNEQFF. CDR3 bases: TGCAGCGTTGAAGTTCTGGGTTCTCCGGTCTTCTCCTACAATGAGCAGTTCTTC.

V gene TRBV7-9 combines with J gene TRBJ2-1; possibly TRBD2 for D (5 bases). Trimming cost V 4 bases and J 1 base, with 14 bases left between them. The CDR3 totals 16 residues. Germline CDR1 reads SEHNR; CDR2 reads FQNEAQ (reference sequence). CDR3 nucleotides: TGTGCCAGCAGCTCCCCTCCGGGCGGGTCCTACAATGAGCAGTTCTTC. Translation gives CASSSPPGGSYNEQFF.